The T cell receptor beta chain described here comes from a study of T cell changes during pregnancy in multiple sclerosis. Repertoires were generated with immunoSEQ multiplex PCR, while TCRdb's copy carries only in-frame clones and drops some. This sample has fewer than 75,000 clones, with approximately 93% found just once. Germline V gives CDR1 SGHRS, CDR2 YFSETQ. J lost 7 bases, V lost 2 bases, and 7 bases had no gene match. The CDR3 is 14 residues long. The sample consisted of peripheral blood, taken in the second trimester of pregnancy. The source is a female donor with multiple sclerosis, enrolled in a pregnancy study. This chain connects TRBV5-1 to TRBJ1-1; 8 nucleotides agree with TRBD1. The CDR3 protein is CASSLELTGGEAFF. The CDR3 DNA reads TGCGCCAGCAGCTTAGAATTAACAGGGGGTGAAGCTTTCTTT.